This is a list of T cell receptor beta chains from one sample in a study of cytomegalovirus exposure and HLA in healthy donors. Only in-frame clones appear in the TCRdb table, and some are missing; sequencing was by immunoSEQ multiplex PCR. The table includes about 180,000 clones, just under 80% detected once. Sample: PBMCs. These receptors were taken from a woman aged 45 to 65 in good health and CMV-seropositive. Each CDR3 is given with its conserved first and last residue. Fields, in order: V gene, J gene, clone size, D gene, CDR3 protein, CDR3 DNA. A D gene is named only where the DNA matches it firmly. Size tells how often a clone was seen (once, few, many) or the class of an expanded clone, and some rows leave it out.

>TRBV15|TRBJ2-7|-|-
CATSRERGSSYEQYF
TGTGCCACCAGCAGAGAACGAGGTTCCTCCTACGAGCAGTACTTC
>TRBV12-1|TRBJ2-3|few|-
CASSSSGEPSTDTQYF
TGTGCCAGCAGCTCCTCGGGGGAACCTAGCACAGATACGCAGTATTTT
>TRBV5-1|TRBJ1-4|few|-
CASSPTGRGNEKLFF
TGCGCCAGCAGCCCAACGGGTCGAGGAAATGAAAAACTGTTTTTT
>TRBV11-3|TRBJ1-6|once|-
CASSPDSSYNSPLHF
TGTGCCAGCAGCCCGGACAGTTCATATAATTCACCCCTCCACTTT
>TRBV7-6|TRBJ1-5|-|-
CASSPYSNQPQHF
TGTGCCAGCAGCCCTTATAGCAATCAGCCCCAGCATTTT
>TRBV11-3|TRBJ1-1|few|-
CASSLSGYTEAFF
TGTGCCAGCAGCTTATCAGGTTACACTGAAGCTTTCTTT
>TRBV5-8|TRBJ1-5|-|TRBD1
CASSVDRGQPQHF
TGTGCCAGCAGCGTCGACAGGGGTCAGCCCCAGCATTTT
>TRBV5-6|TRBJ1-5|few|TRBD1
CASSLIGGGQPQHF
TGTGCCAGCAGCTTGATAGGGGGCGGTCAGCCCCAGCATTTT
>TRBV7-9|TRBJ1-2|-|TRBD1
CASSLTPDRGYGYTF
TGTGCCAGCAGCTTAACTCCCGACAGGGGGTATGGCTACACCTTC
>TRBV11-2|TRBJ2-2|-|-
CASSSGQINTGELFF
TGTGCCAGCAGCTCCGGACAGATAAACACCGGGGAGCTGTTTTTT
>TRBV18|TRBJ1-4|-|-
CASSYRRDPYGEKLFF
TGTGCCAGCTCGTACCGGAGGGATCCATATGGTGAAAAACTGTTTTTT
>TRBV5-5|TRBJ2-2|-|TRBD1
CASSPPGQGVGGELFF
TGTGCCAGCAGCCCGCCGGGACAGGGAGTCGGCGGGGAGCTGTTTTTT
>TRBV5-6|TRBJ2-2|once|TRBD2
CASSFLWAGDTGELFF
TGTGCCAGCAGCTTTCTCTGGGCGGGGGACACCGGGGAGCTGTTTTTT
>TRBV5-1|TRBJ1-4|once|-
CASSLSQINEKLFF
TGCGCCAGCAGCTTGTCACAGATTAATGAAAAACTGTTTTTT
>TRBV7-3|TRBJ1-2|-|TRBD1
CASSSEPGQAGGGYTF
TGTGCCAGCAGCTCCGAACCGGGACAGGCAGGGGGAGGCTACACCTTC
>TRBV2|TRBJ1-1|-|TRBD1
CASTQPGQGATEAFF
TGTGCCAGCACCCAACCTGGACAGGGGGCTACTGAAGCTTTCTTT
>TRBV6-5|TRBJ1-1|-|TRBD1
CASKGQMNTEAFF
TGTGCCAGCAAGGGACAGATGAACACTGAAGCTTTCTTT
>TRBV30|TRBJ2-5|-|-
CAWRGAEETQYF
TGTGCCTGGAGGGGGGCAGAAGAGACCCAGTACTTC
>TRBV9|TRBJ1-4|-|-
CASSAAGRGGSEKLFF
TGTGCCAGCAGCGCAGCCGGACGGGGAGGGAGTGAAAAACTGTTTTTT
>TRBV11-1|TRBJ1-6|-|-
CASIPVNHNSPLHF
TGTGCCAGCATCCCAGTCAACCATAATTCACCCCTCCACTTT
>TRBV7-3|TRBJ2-7|-|-
CASSPTGRGAPYEQYF
TGTGCCAGCAGCCCAACAGGGAGGGGGGCCCCCTACGAGCAGTACTTC
>TRBV18|TRBJ1-4|-|TRBD1
CASSPGQGYEKLFF
TGTGCCAGCTCACCAGGACAGGGGTATGAAAAACTGTTTTTT
>TRBV25-1|TRBJ1-2|-|-
CASSNIYGYTF
TGTGCCAGCAGTAACATTTATGGCTACACCTTC
>TRBV5-4|TRBJ2-1|few|TRBD2
CASSLGTSGGAYNEQFF
TGTGCCAGCAGCTTGGGCACTAGCGGGGGTGCCTACAATGAGCAGTTCTTC
>TRBV19|TRBJ2-3|-|TRBD2
CASSIASGGSGYTDTQYF
TGTGCCAGTAGTATAGCTAGCGGTGGGTCGGGTTACACAGATACGCAGTATTTT
>TRBV10-3|TRBJ2-7|-|-
CAISEGPAGSYEQYF
TGTGCCATCAGTGAAGGCCCAGCGGGCTCCTACGAGCAGTACTTC
>TRBV9|TRBJ2-5|-|-
CASSVAPSGETQYF
TGTGCCAGCAGCGTTGCGCCGTCGGGAGAGACCCAGTACTTC
>TRBV2|TRBJ2-7|-|-
CASSLGRGAEQYF
TGTGCCAGCAGTCTAGGCCGGGGGGCCGAGCAGTACTTC
>TRBV5-6|TRBJ1-2|few|TRBD1
CASSLAQGARYYGYTF
TGTGCCAGCAGCTTGGCCCAGGGGGCGCGATACTATGGCTACACCTTC
>TRBV5-8|TRBJ1-1|-|-
CASSKGYTEAFF
TGTGCCAGCAGCAAGGGGTACACTGAAGCTTTCTTT
>TRBV19|TRBJ1-5|-|-
CASSIAGYSNQPQHF
TGTGCCAGTAGTATAGCAGGCTATAGCAATCAGCCCCAGCATTTT
>TRBV5-1|TRBJ2-7|few|-
CASSFGADSAYEQYF
TGCGCCAGCAGCTTTGGCGCGGACTCTGCCTACGAGCAGTACTTC
>TRBV9|TRBJ2-2|-|TRBD1
CASSAEGGGTGVTGELFF
TGTGCCAGCAGCGCCGAGGGAGGGGGGACAGGGGTCACCGGGGAGCTGTTTTTT
>TRBV19|TRBJ1-2|-|TRBD1
CASTLRTGADYGYTF
TGTGCCAGTACCCTCCGGACAGGGGCGGACTATGGCTACACCTTC
>TRBV9|TRBJ2-7|-|TRBD2
CASSGGLAGPYEQYF
TGTGCCAGCAGCGGGGGACTAGCGGGTCCCTACGAGCAGTACTTC
>TRBV2|TRBJ2-1|-|-
CASTDLPPSNEQFF
TGTGCCAGCACTGACCTCCCCCCGAGCAATGAGCAGTTCTTC
>TRBV27|TRBJ1-4|-|-
CASKTGLNEKLFF
TGTGCCAGCAAGACAGGCCTTAATGAAAAACTGTTTTTT
>TRBV12-1|TRBJ1-6|-|-
CASTLIRQGKNSPLHF
TGTGCCAGCACCTTAATCAGGCAAGGAAAGAATTCACCCCTCCACTTT
>TRBV19|TRBJ1-3|-|-
CASSPGGYSGNTIYF
TGTGCCAGTAGTCCCGGGGGGTACTCTGGAAACACCATATATTTT
>TRBV20-1|TRBJ2-7|-|-
CSAKGRDEQYF
TGCAGTGCTAAAGGGCGGGACGAGCAGTACTTC
>TRBV19|TRBJ2-5|-|-
CASSGQGSETQYF
TGTGCCAGTAGCGGGCAGGGATCGGAGACCCAGTACTTC
>TRBV5-1|TRBJ2-5|-|-
CASSLGHRTFQETQYF
TGCGCCAGCAGCTTGGGCCACAGGACCTTTCAAGAGACCCAGTACTTC
>TRBV30|TRBJ1-1|-|TRBD1
CAWRGGTGALSVAFF
TGTGCCTGGAGGGGAGGGACAGGCGCACTGAGTGTAGCTTTCTTT
>TRBV5-6|TRBJ1-2|-|-
CASSAGGTNYGYTF
TGTGCCAGCAGCGCGGGAGGGACTAACTATGGCTACACCTTC
>TRBV5-6|TRBJ1-2|once|-
CASSSFSPGSYGYTF
TGTGCCAGCAGCTCGTTCTCCCCTGGGAGCTATGGCTACACCTTC
>TRBV15|TRBJ1-1|few|-
CATSSGVYLNTEAFF
TGTGCCACCAGCAGCGGGGTCTACTTGAACACTGAAGCTTTCTTT
>TRBV5-5|TRBJ1-4|-|-
CASSSQGNEKLFF
TGTGCCAGCAGCTCACAGGGTAATGAAAAACTGTTTTTT
>TRBV7-9|TRBJ2-2|-|TRBD2
CASKTSGGAGTGELFF
TGTGCCAGCAAGACTAGCGGGGGGGCTGGCACCGGGGAGCTGTTTTTT
>TRBV21-1|TRBJ2-1|-|-
CASSIIAGYEQFF
TGTGCCAGCAGCATCATAGCGGGGTATGAGCAGTTCTTC
>TRBV7-9|TRBJ2-7|-|TRBD1
CSSSLMGQRTYEQYF
TGTTCCAGCAGCTTGATGGGACAGAGGACCTACGAGCAGTACTTC
>TRBV5-1|TRBJ2-5|few|-
CASSAGPEETQYF
TGCGCCAGCAGCGCGGGACCTGAGGAGACCCAGTACTTC
>TRBV10-3|TRBJ1-4|-|TRBD1
CAISGMGRGEKLFF
TGTGCCATCAGTGGTATGGGCAGGGGGGAAAAACTGTTTTTT